Following are 2 T cell receptor beta chains from one sample sequenced in a study of T-cell reconstitution after alpha-beta-depleted transplantation in children. Preparation of the TCRbeta library involved a method that used unique molecular identifiers. MiXCR, applied by TCRdb to the PCR reads, yields one record per CDR3 protein. The data show around 190,000 distinct CDR3 sequences, under 8.5% seen once. The input for sequencing was PBMCs, taken before TCRalphabeta/CD19-depleted stem cell transplant. These TCRs come from a boy between 2 and 10 years old with acute lymphoblastic leukemia, due to receive a stem cell transplant.

V is TRBV28 and J is TRBJ2-5, with D possibly TRBD2 on 6 matching bases. The CDR3 has 14 amino acids. Trimming took off 8 bases at V and 5 bases at J, with 18 bases between the two ends. Germline loops: CDR1 MDHEN, CDR2 SYDVKM. Written as DNA, the CDR3 is TGTGCCAGCGATAGGCAGGGCGGGGTGGAGACCCAGTACTTC. This codes for CASDRQGGVETQYF.

This clonotype came up many times. The rearrangement links TRBV12-3 or TRBV12-4 to TRBJ2-1; D is tentatively TRBD1 or TRBD2 (5 bases each). The CDR3 runs 13 residues. V lost 6 bases and J 8 bases, leaving 14 bases between the germline ends. DNA for the CDR3: TGTGCCAGCAGCTTGGGACCCCCAGATGAGCAGTTCTTC. This translates into CASSLGPPDEQFF.